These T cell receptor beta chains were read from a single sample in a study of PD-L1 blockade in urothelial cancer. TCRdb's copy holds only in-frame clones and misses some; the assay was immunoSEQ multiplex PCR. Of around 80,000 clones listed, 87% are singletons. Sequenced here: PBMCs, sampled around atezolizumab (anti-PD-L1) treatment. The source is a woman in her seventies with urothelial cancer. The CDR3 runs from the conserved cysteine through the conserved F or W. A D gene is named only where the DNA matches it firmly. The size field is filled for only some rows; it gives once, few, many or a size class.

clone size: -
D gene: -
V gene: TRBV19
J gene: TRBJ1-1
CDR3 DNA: TGTGCCAGTAGTAGCCAAACAACCTTTGAAGCTTTCTTT
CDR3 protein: CASSSQTTFEAFF

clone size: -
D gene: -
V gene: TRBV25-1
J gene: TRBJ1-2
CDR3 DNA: TGTGCCAGCAGGGGGGGTGATGGCTACACCTTC
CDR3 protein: CASRGGDGYTF

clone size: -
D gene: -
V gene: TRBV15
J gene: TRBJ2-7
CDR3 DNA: TGTGCCACCAGCGCGGCCCGACTACTCACCTACGAGCAGTACTTC
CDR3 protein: CATSAARLLTYEQYF

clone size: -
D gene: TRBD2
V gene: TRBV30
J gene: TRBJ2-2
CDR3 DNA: TGTGCCGGCTCTAGCGGGAGTTGGACCGGGGAGCTGTTTTTT
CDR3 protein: CAGSSGSWTGELFF

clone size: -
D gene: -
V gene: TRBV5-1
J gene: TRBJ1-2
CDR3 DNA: TGCGCCAGCAAATCCCCCGGGGGACCTCAGGGTGGCTACACCTTC
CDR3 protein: CASKSPGGPQGGYTF

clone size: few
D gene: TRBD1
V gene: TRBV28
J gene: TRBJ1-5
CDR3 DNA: TGTGCCAGCAGTTTATCCAGGGGGCTAGGTAGTTCGGATCAGCCCCAGCATTTT
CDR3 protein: CASSLSRGLGSSDQPQHF

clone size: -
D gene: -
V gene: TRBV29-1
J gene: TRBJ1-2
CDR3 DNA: TGCAGCGTTGAAGAGATCCCAACAGCTAACTATGGCTACACCTTC
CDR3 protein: CSVEEIPTANYGYTF

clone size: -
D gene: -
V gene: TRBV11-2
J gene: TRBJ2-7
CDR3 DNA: TGTGCCAGCAGCGCAGCCTACGAGCAGTACTTC
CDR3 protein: CASSAAYEQYF

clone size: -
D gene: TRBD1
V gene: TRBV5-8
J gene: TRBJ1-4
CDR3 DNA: TGTGCCAGCAGCTTGGGACCCGGGACAGATAATGAAAAACTGTTTTTT
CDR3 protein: CASSLGPGTDNEKLFF

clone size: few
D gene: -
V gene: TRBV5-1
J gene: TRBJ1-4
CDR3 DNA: TGCGCCAGCAGCTTGGAGCCGACAGATAATGAAAAACTGTTTTTT
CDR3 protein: CASSLEPTDNEKLFF

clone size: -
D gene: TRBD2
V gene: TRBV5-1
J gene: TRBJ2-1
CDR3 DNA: TGCGCCAGCAGCTTGGGACTAGCGGGAGCCAGTGTCGGCGCGCTCTTC
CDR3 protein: CASSLGLAGASVGALF